The 18 T cell receptor beta chains in this list originate from one sample, sequenced in a study of T cells in women clearing cervical HPV infection. Libraries were prepared by immunoSEQ multiplex PCR; TCRdb keeps only in-frame clonotypes and omits some of them. In all, the sample yields 25,000 to 30,000 clones. Material for sequencing was blood buffy coat. The receptors shown here come from a woman aged 18 to 75 with a cervical HPV16 infection that either progressed to CIN3+ or cleared (not recorded which).

The DNA read from the CDR3 is TGTGCCAGTAGTATGCCAACTGGGGCCAACGTA. Amino acids: CASSMPTGANV. The complete CDR3 protein is CASSMPTGANVLFF. The genes are TRBV19 and TRBJ1-4; D is possibly TRBD1 (5 bases). The read ends 3 residues before the CDR3 terminus; that terminus is restored from the germline J gene. Germline assignment: CDR1 LNHDA and CDR2 SQIVND (reference sequence). The CDR3 is 14 residues long.

Concerning this clone: The CDR3 is cut off 3 residues early in the read; its end comes from the germline J gene. J is TRBJ2-3 and V is TRBV5-1; 8 nucleotides align to TRBD1. This CDR3 contains 14 residues. Losses at the gene ends were 5 bases for V and 3 bases for J; bases not matched to a gene: 5. Germline V lookup: CDR1 SGHRS, CDR2 YFSETQ. This CDR3 reads CASSEGQGTDTQYF. The DNA read from the CDR3 is TGCGCCAGCAGTGAAGGACAGGGAACAGATACG.

About this clone: The observed sequence ends 3 residues before the CDR3 terminus, with the missing tail filled in from the germline J gene. The chain links TRBV12-3 or TRBV12-4 to TRBJ2-5; the D is unclear. The CDR3 loop spans 12 amino acids. The V end lost 5 bases, the J end lost 2 bases, and 6 bases lay between the germline ends. The DNA read from the CDR3 is TGTGCCAGCAGTATAACACAAGAGACC. Its translation is CASSITQET. In full, the CDR3 is CASSITQETQYF.

Worth noting for this clone: The germline gene is not matched at one end of the junction; a read error may be the cause. Read data end 3 residues before the CDR3 end; the end is taken from the germline J gene. This chain connects TRBV4-2 to TRBJ1-2; 11 bases agree with TRBD1. CDR1 and CDR2 (germline): LGHNA, YNFKEQ. This CDR3 has 13 residues. CDR3: CASSHEDRGPYTF. CDR3 bases read: TGCGCCAGCAGCCACGAGGACAGGGGGCCA.

Concerning this clone itself: From the germline J gene comes the end of the CDR3, since the read stops 3 residues before it. The sample carries other DNA sequences with the same CDR3. The chain recombines TRBV5-6 with TRBJ1-3; 8 nucleotides line up with TRBD1. The CDR3 contains 14 residues. Trimming cost V 4 bases and J 2 bases; bases outside gene matches: 2. Germline lookup yields CDR1 SGHDT and CDR2 YYEEEE. The covered CDR3 bases are TGTGCCAGCAGCGAGACAGGGGCTGGAAACACC. Protein sequence: CASSETGAGNT. The CDR3, in full, reads CASSETGAGNTIYF.

A remark on this clone: The CDR3 goes on 3 residues after the read ends, and that part is filled in from the germline J gene. This chain links TRBV7-2 with TRBJ1-6; 9 nucleotides agree with TRBD1. The germline V gene encodes CDR1 SGHTA and CDR2 FQGNSA. There are 14 residues in the CDR3. V was pared by 5 bases and J by 8 bases, with 4 bases of the junction left unmatched. The sequenced CDR3 bases are TGTGCCAGCAGCCCCCGGACAGGGGATTCACCC. It translates to CASSPRTGDSP. The complete CDR3 protein is CASSPRTGDSPLHF.

Details on this clone: The read terminates 3 residues before the CDR3 end, so the remaining end is supplied by the germline J gene. J is TRBJ2-2 and V is TRBV7-9; D is possibly TRBD1 (6 bases). CDR1 and CDR2 from the germline V gene are SEHNR and FQNEAQ (reference sequence). The CDR3 has 14 residues. The covered CDR3 bases are TGTGCCAGCAGCTTAAATTTGGGGGCGGCACCG. Its protein product is CASSLNLGAAP. The whole CDR3 reads CASSLNLGAAPLFF.

As concerns this clone: The CDR3 is cut off 3 residues early in the read; its end comes from the germline J gene. J is TRBJ1-1 and V is TRBV19; unclear D gene. V was shortened by 11 bases and J by 1 base, with 17 bases between the two germline ends. Germline assignment: CDR1 LNHDA and CDR2 SQIVND (reference sequence). The CDR3 is 14 amino acids. The CDR3 spells CAAMSRESNTEAFF. CDR3 DNA (partial): TGTGCCGCTATGTCGAGAGAATCGAACACTGAA. Combining the CDR3 with reference TRBV19 and TRBJ1-1 gives the whole variable domain DGGITQSPKYLFRKEGQNVTLSCEQNLNHDAMYWYRQDPGQGLRLIYYSQIVNDFQKGDIAEGYSVSREKKESFPLTVTSAQKNPTAFYLCAAMSRESNTEAFFGQGTRLTVV.

With respect to this clone: The read terminates 3 residues before the CDR3 end, so the remaining end is supplied by the germline J gene. The chain recombines TRBV19 with TRBJ2-6; unclear D gene. Trimming took off 2 bases at V and 1 base at J, with 3 bases between the two ends. The CDR3 extends over 14 amino acids. From germline, CDR1 is LNHDA and CDR2 SQIVND (reference sequence). This chain's CDR3 is CASSITSGANVLTF. The sequenced CDR3 bases are TGTGCCAGTAGTATAACATCTGGGGCCAACGTC. The complete variable domain, with remaining parts taken from reference TRBV19 and TRBJ2-6, reads DGGITQSPKYLFRKEGQNVTLSCEQNLNHDAMYWYRQDPGQGLRLIYYSQIVNDFQKGDIAEGYSVSREKKESFPLTVTSAQKNPTAFYLCASSITSGANVLTFGAGSRLTVL.

The CDR3 loop is CASSSGQGPPSPLHF. The sequenced CDR3 bases are TGTGCCAGCAGTTCCGGACAGGGCCCGCCCTCACCC. The chain joins TRBV11-2 to TRBJ1-6, with 8 bases lining up with TRBD1. The read comes to an end 3 residues before the CDR3 does, leaving the germline J gene to fill in the end. This CDR3 is 15 amino acids long. The germline CDR1 and CDR2 sequences are SGHAT and FQNNGV. With 6 bases clipped from V and 10 bases from J, the junction kept 11 bases outside the gene matches.

Note on this clone: The read comes to an end 3 residues before the CDR3 does, leaving the germline J gene to fill in the end. The chain recombines TRBV10-3 with TRBJ2-7; TRBD1 agrees at 9 bases. Germline V gene lookup returns CDR1 ENHRY and CDR2 SYGVKD. The length of the CDR3 is 12 residues. The J segment lost 6 bases and the V segment lost 7 bases, leaving 4 bases of the junction unmatched. The CDR3 loop reads CAINPTGGEQYF. The part of the CDR3 DNA that was read is TGTGCCATCAACCCGACAGGGGGCGAG.

A remark on this clone: The read is 3 residues too short to cover the CDR3 end, so that end is filled in from the germline J gene. The same CDR3 also results from other DNA sequences found in this sample. The J gene is TRBJ2-7, the V gene TRBV13, with 8 bases that match TRBD2. The CDR3 covers 16 residues. V was clipped by 4 bases and J by 5 bases; unmatched bases: 13. Germline values: CDR1 PRHDT, CDR2 FYEKMQ (reference sequence). The sequenced CDR3 bases are TGTGCCAGCAGCTCCCCCGGGGGGGGGAAAAGAGACGAG. Encoded protein: CASSSPGGGKRDE. Given in full, the CDR3 is CASSSPGGGKRDEQYF.

Worth noting for this clone: The read finishes 3 residues shy of the CDR3 end, and the germline J gene is used to complete it. V and J are TRBV20-1 and TRBJ2-7; TRBD2 aligns across 8 bases. Germline trimming cut 6 bases from V and 5 bases from J; bases unmatched to any gene: 15. Per the germline V gene, CDR1 is DFQATT and CDR2 is SNEGSKA (reference sequence). The CDR3 runs to 15 residues. The CDR3 bases that were read are TGCAGTGCCCGTCGCGGTAGCGGGATTGTCCACGAG. It is translated as CSARRGSGIVHE. The CDR3 as a whole reads CSARRGSGIVHEQYF.

Remarks on this clone: The CDR3 end is not reached by the read, which stops 3 residues before it; the germline J gene fills it in. The V call is TRBV6-2 or TRBV6-3, the J call TRBJ2-7; 8 bases align to TRBD1. V lost 6 bases to trimming and J lost 4 bases; unmatched junction nucleotides: 11. CDR3 size: 15 residues. Germline lookup yields CDR1 MNHEY and CDR2 SVGEGT. Here the CDR3 reads CASSLGQGLLYEQYF. The DNA read from the CDR3 is TGTGCCAGCAGCCTCGGACAGGGCCTACTTTACGAG.

Note on this clone: The sequenced fragment ends 3 residues before the CDR3 boundary, so the rest is inferred from the germline J gene. The genes are TRBV6-1 and TRBJ2-4, with 11 bases that match TRBD1. This CDR3 contains 16 residues. Germline V CDR1 and CDR2: MNHNS, SASEGT. Here the CDR3 reads CASSQGTGGRMEGQYF. Incomplete CDR3 DNA: TGTGCCAGCAGTCAAGGGACAGGGGGAAGAATGGAGGGT.

In the case of this clone: The read ends 3 residues early relative to the CDR3; the germline J gene fills the gap. V gene TRBV2 combines with J gene TRBJ1-6, with unresolved D. The CDR3 is 13 residues long. The V gene's germline CDR1 is SNHLY and CDR2 FYNNEI. V lost 5 bases, J lost 5 bases, and 7 bases lay in between. CDR3 DNA, as far as it was read: TGTGCCAGCAGTTCGGGTCATAATTCACCC. Its translation: CASSSGHNSP. The whole CDR3 reads CASSSGHNSPLHF. Variable domain in full (rest from reference TRBV2 and TRBJ1-6): EPEVTQTPSHQVTQMGQEVILRCVPISNHLYFYWYRQILGQKVEFLVSFYNNEISEKSEIFDDQFSVERPDGSNFTLKIRSTKLEDSAMYFCASSSGHNSPLHFGNGTRLTVT.

Turning to this clone: The CDR3 extends 3 residues past the end of the read, so its final part is completed from the germline J gene. The V call is TRBV6-2 or TRBV6-3, the J call TRBJ2-7; TRBD2 might be the D (5 bases). The CDR3 contains 15 residues. Germline CDR1 is MNHEY and CDR2 is SVGEGT. V was trimmed by 8 bases and J by 1 base, leaving 18 bases between them. The chain's CDR3 is CASQVFAGDSYEQYF. The CDR3 DNA, read in part, is TGTGCCAGCCAGGTTTTCGCCGGGGATTCCTACGAG.

Concerning this clone: The read comes to an end 3 residues before the CDR3 does, leaving the germline J gene to fill in the end. V and J are TRBV6-1 and TRBJ2-7, with 9 bases that match TRBD1. CDR1 is MNHNS, CDR2 SASEGT, per germline. With V trimmed by 4 bases and J by 1 base, 5 bases remained unmatched. The CDR3 covers 15 residues. Incomplete CDR3 DNA: TGTGCCAGCAGTGTCCCGGGGACAGGGTCCTACGAG. Translation: CASSVPGTGSYE. The complete CDR3 protein is CASSVPGTGSYEQYF.